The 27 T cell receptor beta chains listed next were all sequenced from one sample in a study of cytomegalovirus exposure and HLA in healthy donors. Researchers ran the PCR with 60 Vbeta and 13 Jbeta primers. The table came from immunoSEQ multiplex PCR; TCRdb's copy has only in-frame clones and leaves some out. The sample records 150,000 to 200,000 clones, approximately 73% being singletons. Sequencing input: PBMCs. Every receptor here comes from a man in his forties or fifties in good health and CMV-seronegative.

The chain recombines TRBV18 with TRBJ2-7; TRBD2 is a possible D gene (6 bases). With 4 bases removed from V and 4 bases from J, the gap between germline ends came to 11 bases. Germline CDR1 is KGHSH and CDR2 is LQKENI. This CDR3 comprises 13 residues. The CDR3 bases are TGTGCCAGCTCACTCGGGACTTCGTACGAGCAGTACTTC. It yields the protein CASSLGTSYEQYF.

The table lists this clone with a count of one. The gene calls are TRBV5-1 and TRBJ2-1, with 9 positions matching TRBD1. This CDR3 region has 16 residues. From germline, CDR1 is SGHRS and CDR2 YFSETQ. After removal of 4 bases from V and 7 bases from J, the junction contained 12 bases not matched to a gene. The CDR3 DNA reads TGCGCCAGCAGCCCGATCCCGGGACAGGGACGGAATGAGCAGTTCTTC. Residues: CASSPIPGQGRNEQFF.

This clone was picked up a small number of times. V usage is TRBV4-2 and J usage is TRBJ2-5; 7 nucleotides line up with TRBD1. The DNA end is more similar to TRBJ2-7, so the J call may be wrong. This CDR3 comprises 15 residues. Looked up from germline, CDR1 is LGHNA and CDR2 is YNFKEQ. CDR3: CASSQGRDSPYEQYF. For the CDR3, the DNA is TGTGCCAGCAGCCAAGGTCGGGACAGCCCCTACGAGCAGTACTTC.

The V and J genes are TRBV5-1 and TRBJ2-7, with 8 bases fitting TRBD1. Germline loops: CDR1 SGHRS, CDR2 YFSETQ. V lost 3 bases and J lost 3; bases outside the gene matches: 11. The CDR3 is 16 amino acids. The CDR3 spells CASSWNPGQGIYEQYF. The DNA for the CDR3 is TGCGCCAGCAGCTGGAACCCCGGACAGGGTATCTACGAGCAGTACTTC.

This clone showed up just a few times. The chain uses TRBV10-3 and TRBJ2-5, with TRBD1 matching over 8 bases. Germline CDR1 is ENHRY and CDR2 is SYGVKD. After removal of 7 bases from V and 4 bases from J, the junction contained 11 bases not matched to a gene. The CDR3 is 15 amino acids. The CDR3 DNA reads TGTGCCATCAACACAGGGGGTAGTCAGGGAGAGACCCAGTACTTC. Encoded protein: CAINTGGSQGETQYF.

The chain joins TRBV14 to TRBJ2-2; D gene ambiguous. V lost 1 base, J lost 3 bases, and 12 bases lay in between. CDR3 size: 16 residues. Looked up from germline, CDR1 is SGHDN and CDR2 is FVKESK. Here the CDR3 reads CASSQGGTFYTGELFF. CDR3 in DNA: TGTGCCAGCAGCCAAGGCGGCACTTTCTACACCGGGGAGCTGTTTTTT. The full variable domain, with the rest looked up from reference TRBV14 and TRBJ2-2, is EAGVTQFPSHSVIEKGQTVTLRCDPISGHDNLYWYRRVMGKEIKFLLHFVKESKQDESGMPNNRFLAERTGGTYSTLKVQPAELEDSGVYFCASSQGGTFYTGELFFGEGSRLTVL.

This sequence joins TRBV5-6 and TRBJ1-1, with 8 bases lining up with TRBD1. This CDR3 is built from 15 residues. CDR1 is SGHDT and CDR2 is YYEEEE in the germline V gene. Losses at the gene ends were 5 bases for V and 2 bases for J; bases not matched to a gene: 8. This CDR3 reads CASRQWTGFNTEAFF. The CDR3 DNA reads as TGTGCCAGCAGGCAATGGACAGGGTTCAACACTGAAGCTTTCTTT.

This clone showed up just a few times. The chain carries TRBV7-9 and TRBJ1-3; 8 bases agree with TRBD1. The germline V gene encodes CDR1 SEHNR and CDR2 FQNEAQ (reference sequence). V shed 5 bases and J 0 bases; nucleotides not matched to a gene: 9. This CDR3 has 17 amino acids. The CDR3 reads CASSGPGQANSGNTIYF. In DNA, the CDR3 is TGTGCCAGCAGCGGACCGGGACAGGCAAACTCTGGAAACACCATATATTTT.

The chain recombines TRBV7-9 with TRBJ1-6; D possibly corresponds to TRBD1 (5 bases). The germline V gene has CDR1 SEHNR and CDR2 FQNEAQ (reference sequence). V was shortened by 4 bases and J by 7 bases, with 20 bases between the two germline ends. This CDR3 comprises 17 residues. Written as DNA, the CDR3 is TGTGCCAGCAGCTCCCGGGACGGAGGGAATTGGAATTCACCCCTCCACTTT. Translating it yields CASSSRDGGNWNSPLHF. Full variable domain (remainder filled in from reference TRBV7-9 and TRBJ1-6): DTGVSQNPRHKITKRGQNVTFRCDPISEHNRLYWYRQTLGQGPEFLTYFQNEAQLEKSRLLSDRFSAERPKGSFSTLEIQRTEQGDSAMYLCASSSRDGGNWNSPLHFGNGTRLTVT.

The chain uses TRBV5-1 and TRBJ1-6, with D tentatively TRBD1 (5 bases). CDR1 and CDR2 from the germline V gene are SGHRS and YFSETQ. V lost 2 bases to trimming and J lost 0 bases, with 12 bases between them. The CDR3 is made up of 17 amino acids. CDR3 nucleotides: TGCGCCAGCAGCTTAGGCGGGGGGAGCTCCTATAATTCACCCCTCCACTTT. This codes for CASSLGGGSSYNSPLHF.

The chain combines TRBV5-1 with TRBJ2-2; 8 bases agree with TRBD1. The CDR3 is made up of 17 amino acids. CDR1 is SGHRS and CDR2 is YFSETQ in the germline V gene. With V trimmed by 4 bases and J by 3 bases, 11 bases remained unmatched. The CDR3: CASSVTEQGGYTGELFF. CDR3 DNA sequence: TGCGCCAGCAGCGTAACCGAACAGGGGGGATACACCGGGGAGCTGTTTTTT.

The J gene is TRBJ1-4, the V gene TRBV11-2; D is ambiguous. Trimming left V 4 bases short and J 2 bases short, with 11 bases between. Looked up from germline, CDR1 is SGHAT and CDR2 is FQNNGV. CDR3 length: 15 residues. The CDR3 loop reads CASSSPRETNEKLFF. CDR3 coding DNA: TGTGCCAGCAGCTCCCCCCGGGAGACTAATGAAAAACTGTTTTTT.

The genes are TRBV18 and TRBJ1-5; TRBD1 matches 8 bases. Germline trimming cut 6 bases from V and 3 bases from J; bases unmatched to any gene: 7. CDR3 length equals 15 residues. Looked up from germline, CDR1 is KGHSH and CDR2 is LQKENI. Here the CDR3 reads CASSSQQGDNQPQHF. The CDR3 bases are TGTGCCAGCTCGTCGCAACAGGGGGACAATCAGCCCCAGCATTTT.

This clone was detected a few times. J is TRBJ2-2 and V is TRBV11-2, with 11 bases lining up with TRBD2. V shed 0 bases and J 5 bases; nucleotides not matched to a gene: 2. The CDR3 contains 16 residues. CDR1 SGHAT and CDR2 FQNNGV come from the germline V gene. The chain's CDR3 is CASSLDIAGGTGELFF. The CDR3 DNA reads TGTGCCAGCAGCTTAGATATAGCGGGGGGGACCGGGGAGCTGTTTTTT.

For the CDR3, the DNA is TGCGCCAGCAGCTTGTGGGCGGGAGCAAGCACAGATACGCAGTATTTT. Translation: CASSLWAGASTDTQYF. The rearrangement joins TRBV5-1 to TRBJ2-3; 7 nucleotides align to TRBD2. The V gene's germline CDR1 is SGHRS and CDR2 YFSETQ. After removal of 1 base from V and 0 bases from J, the junction contained 5 bases not matched to a gene. This CDR3 has 16 amino acids.

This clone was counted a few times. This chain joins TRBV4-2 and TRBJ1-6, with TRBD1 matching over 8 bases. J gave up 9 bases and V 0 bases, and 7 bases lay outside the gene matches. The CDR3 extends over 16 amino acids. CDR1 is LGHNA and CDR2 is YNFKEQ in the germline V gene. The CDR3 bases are TGTGCCAGCAGCCAAGATCCGGACAGGGCCGCTTCACCCCTCCACTTT. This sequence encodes CASSQDPDRAASPLHF.

This CDR3 reads CASSPDRVHGYTF. The CDR3 nucleotides are TGTGCCAGTAGTCCGGACAGGGTACATGGCTACACCTTC. The genes are TRBV19 and TRBJ1-2; 8 nucleotides agree with TRBD1. Germline values: CDR1 LNHDA, CDR2 SQIVND (reference sequence). CDR3 length: 13 amino acids. The ends lost 5 bases at V and 6 bases at J; junction bases unmatched: 5.

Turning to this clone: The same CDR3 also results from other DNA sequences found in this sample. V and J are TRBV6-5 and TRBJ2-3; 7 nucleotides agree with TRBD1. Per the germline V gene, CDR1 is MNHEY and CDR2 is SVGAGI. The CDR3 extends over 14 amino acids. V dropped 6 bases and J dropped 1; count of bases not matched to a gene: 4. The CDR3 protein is CASRRTGGTDTQYF. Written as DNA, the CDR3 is TGTGCCAGCAGACGGACAGGAGGCACAGATACGCAGTATTTT.

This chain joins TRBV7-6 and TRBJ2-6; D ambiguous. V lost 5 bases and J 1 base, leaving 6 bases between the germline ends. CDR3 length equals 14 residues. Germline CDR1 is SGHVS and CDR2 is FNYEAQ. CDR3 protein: CASSRGSGANVLTF. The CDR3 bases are TGTGCCAGCAGCCGAGGTTCTGGGGCCAACGTCCTGACTTTC.

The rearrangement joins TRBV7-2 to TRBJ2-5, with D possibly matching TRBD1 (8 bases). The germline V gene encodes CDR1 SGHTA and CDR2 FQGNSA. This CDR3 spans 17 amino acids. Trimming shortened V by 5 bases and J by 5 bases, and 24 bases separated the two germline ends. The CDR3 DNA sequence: TGTGCCAGCAGCGCCCGTCCGTCACAGGGGGGGAGGGAGACCCAGTACTTC. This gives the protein CASSARPSQGGRETQYF.

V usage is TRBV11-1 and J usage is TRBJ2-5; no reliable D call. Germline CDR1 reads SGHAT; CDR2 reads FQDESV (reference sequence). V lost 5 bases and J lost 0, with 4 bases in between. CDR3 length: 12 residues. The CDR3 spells CASSRDQETQYF. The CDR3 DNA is TGTGCCAGCAGCCGGGACCAAGAGACCCAGTACTTC.

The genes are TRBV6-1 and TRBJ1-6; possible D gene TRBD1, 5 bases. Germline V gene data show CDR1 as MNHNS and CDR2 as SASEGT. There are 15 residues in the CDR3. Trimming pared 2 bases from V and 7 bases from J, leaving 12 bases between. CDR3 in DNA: TGTGCCAGCAGTGAATGGGGAGGGGACAATTCACCCCTCCACTTT. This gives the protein CASSEWGGDNSPLHF.

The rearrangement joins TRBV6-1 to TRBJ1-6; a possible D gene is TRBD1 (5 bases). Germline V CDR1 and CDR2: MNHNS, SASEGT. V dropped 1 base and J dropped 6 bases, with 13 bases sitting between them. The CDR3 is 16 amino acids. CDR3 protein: CASSEGGLGINSPLHF. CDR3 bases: TGTGCCAGCAGTGAAGGGGGCCTGGGAATTAATTCACCCCTCCACTTT.

The CDR3 DNA follows: TGCGCCAGCAGCGTTAAACTTGACCAGGTTGGTGAGCAGTTCTTC. Its protein product is CASSVKLDQVGEQFF. The chain uses TRBV5-1 and TRBJ2-1; D remains unclear. The V and J ends lost 4 bases and 9 bases respectively, with 20 bases between them. This CDR3 comprises 15 residues. The germline V gene has CDR1 SGHRS and CDR2 YFSETQ.

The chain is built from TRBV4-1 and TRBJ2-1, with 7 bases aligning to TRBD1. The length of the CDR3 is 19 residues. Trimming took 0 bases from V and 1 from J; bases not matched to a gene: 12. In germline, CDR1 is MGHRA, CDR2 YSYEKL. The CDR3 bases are TGCGCCAGCAGCCAAGATAAAAGGGTCCGACAGGGATCCTACAATGAGCAGTTCTTC. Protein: CASSQDKRVRQGSYNEQFF.

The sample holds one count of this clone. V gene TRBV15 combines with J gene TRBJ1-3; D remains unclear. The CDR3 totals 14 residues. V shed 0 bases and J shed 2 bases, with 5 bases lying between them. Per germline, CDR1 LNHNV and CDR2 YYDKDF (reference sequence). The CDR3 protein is CATSREHAGNTIYF. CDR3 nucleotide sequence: TGTGCCACCAGCAGAGAACACGCTGGAAACACCATATATTTT.

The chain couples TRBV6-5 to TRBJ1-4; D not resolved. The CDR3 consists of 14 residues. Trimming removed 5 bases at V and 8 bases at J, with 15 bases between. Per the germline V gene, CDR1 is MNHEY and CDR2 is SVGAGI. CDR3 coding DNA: TGTGCCAGCAGTCGACTTAACCTGCCCGAAAAACTGTTTTTT. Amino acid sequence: CASSRLNLPEKLFF.